This T cell receptor beta chain is drawn from a study of T cell responses to AZD1222 COVID-19 vaccine. Measured with immunoSEQ multiplex PCR; TCRdb has only the in-frame clones, and not every one. The repertoire holds around 120,000 clones, with roughly 90% as singletons. Trimming left V 0 bases short and J 4 bases short, with 18 bases between. This CDR3 contains 18 residues. Germline-derived CDR1 and CDR2 are ENHRY and SYGVKD. Study-wide results and caveats: Unmutated variant regions reportedly attract nearly half of all spike-specific TCRs.

Note on this clone: The antigen remains unidentified.

The sequenced sample was peripheral blood, obtained on day 0 of AZD1222 vaccination. The chain has TRBV10-3 and TRBJ1-4; the D gene is possibly TRBD1 (6 bases). The sequence was collected from an adult in good health. The CDR3 bases are TGTGCCATCAGTGAGTCGATCCGGGACAATGATTATAATGAAAAACTGTTTTTT. Its protein is CAISESIRDNDYNEKLFF.